This TCR beta chain was identified in a study of control samples from healthy donors and cancer patients. Assay used: immunoSEQ multiplex PCR; TCRdb lists only in-frame clones, some missing. Of 40,000 to 55,000 clones in the sample, around 70% were seen once. The germline V gene encodes CDR1 LNHNV and CDR2 YYDKDF (reference sequence). CDR3 length equals 14 residues. V lost 5 bases and J lost 5, with 13 bases in between. The sequence derives from a male donor with melanoma. The chain couples TRBV15 to TRBJ2-1; the D gene is possibly TRBD1 (5 bases). The sequenced sample was formalin-fixed, paraffin-embedded tissue. The CDR3: CATSVSGFHNEQFF. As DNA, the CDR3 is TGTGCCACCAGCGTGTCAGGGTTCCACAATGAGCAGTTCTTC.